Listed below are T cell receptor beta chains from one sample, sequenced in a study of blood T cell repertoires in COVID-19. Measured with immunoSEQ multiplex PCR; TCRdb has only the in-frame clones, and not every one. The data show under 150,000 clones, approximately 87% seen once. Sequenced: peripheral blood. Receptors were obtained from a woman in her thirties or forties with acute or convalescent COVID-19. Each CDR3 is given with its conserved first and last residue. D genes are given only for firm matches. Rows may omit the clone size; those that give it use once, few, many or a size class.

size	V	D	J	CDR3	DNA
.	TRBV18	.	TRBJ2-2	CASSPLQKNTGELFF	TGTGCCAGCTCACCATTACAGAAGAACACCGGGGAGCTGTTTTTT
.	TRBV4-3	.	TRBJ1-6	CASSQALINSPLHF	TGCGCCAGCAGCCAAGCCCTTATCAATTCACCCCTCCACTTT
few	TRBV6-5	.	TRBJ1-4	CASSYGGAGNEKLFF	TGTGCCAGCAGTTACGGTGGGGCAGGGAATGAAAAACTGTTTTTT
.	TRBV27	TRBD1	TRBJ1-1	CASSKDRAISEAFF	TGTGCCAGCAGTAAGGACAGGGCGATCTCTGAAGCTTTCTTT
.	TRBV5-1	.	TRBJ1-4	CASSLATTNEKLFF	TGCGCCAGCAGCTTGGCCACAACTAATGAAAAACTGTTTTTT
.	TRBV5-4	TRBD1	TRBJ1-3	CASSLATGGGNTIYF	TGTGCCAGCAGCTTGGCTACAGGGGGTGGAAACACCATATATTTT
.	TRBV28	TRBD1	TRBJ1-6	CASRLTGSNSPLHF	TGTGCCAGCAGGCTGACAGGGAGTAATTCACCCCTCCACTTT
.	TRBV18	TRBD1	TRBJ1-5	CASSPDRGGGQPQHF	TGTGCCAGCTCACCGGACAGGGGCGGGGGTCAGCCCCAGCATTTT
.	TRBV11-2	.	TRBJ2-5	CASSFNSKETQYF	TGTGCCAGCAGCTTTAACAGTAAAGAGACCCAGTACTTC
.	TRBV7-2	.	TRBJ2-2	CASSSTGTGELFF	TGTGCCAGCAGTTCGACAGGCACCGGGGAGCTGTTTTTT
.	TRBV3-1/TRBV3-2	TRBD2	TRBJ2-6	CASSQEPAGSGANVLTF	TGTGCCAGCAGCCAAGAACCAGCGGGAAGTGGGGCCAACGTCCTGACTTTC
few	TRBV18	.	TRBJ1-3	CASSHEDAGNGNTIYF	TGTGCCAGCTCCCATGAAGATGCGGGGAATGGAAACACCATATATTTT
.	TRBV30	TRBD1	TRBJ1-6	CAWRHRGSNSPLHF	TGTGCCTGGAGGCACAGGGGTTCCAATTCACCCCTCCACTTT
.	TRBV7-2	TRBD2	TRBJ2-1	CASSLESGAAGNEQFF	TGTGCCAGCAGTCTAGAGAGCGGGGCGGCAGGGAATGAGCAGTTCTTC
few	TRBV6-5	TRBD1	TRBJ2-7	CASRVGQGPIYEQYF	TGTGCCAGCAGAGTGGGACAGGGGCCCATCTACGAGCAGTACTTC
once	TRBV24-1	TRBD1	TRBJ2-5	CATSDGTGDPETQYF	TGTGCCACCAGTGACGGGACAGGGGATCCGGAGACCCAGTACTTC
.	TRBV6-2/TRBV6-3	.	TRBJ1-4	CASSYSIGQDEKLFF	TGTGCCAGCAGTTACTCGATAGGACAAGACGAAAAACTGTTTTTT
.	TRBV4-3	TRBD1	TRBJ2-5	CASSRRGETQYF	TGCGCCAGCAGTCGCAGGGGGGAGACCCAGTACTTC
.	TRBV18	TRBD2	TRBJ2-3	CASSPLAGGRTDTQYF	TGTGCCAGCTCCCCCCTAGCGGGGGGGCGAACAGATACGCAGTATTTT
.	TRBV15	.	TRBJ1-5	CATSRDQDINQPQHF	TGTGCCACCAGCAGAGATCAGGACATCAATCAGCCCCAGCATTTT